This TCR beta chain was identified in a study of identical twins. Via MiXCR, TCRdb re-called the 5' RACE reads, giving one row per CDR3 protein. The sample yields roughly 630,000 distinct CDR3 sequences, around 7.5% seen once. This clonotype was counted a few times. Healthy Caucasians alone served as donors. Germline V gene data show CDR1 as SGHAT and CDR2 as FQNNGV. The J segment lost 3 bases and the V segment lost 1 base, leaving 5 bases of the junction unmatched. The CDR3 covers 17 residues. This sample was shared with a second study, whose subject was yellow fever vaccine responses in identical twins.

This sequence joins TRBV11-2 and TRBJ2-2, with 10 nucleotides matching TRBD2. The sequenced sample consisted of PBMCs. The receptor's source is a woman between 18 and 29 years old in good health. CDR3 bases: TGTGCCAGCAGCTTAGTTTCTAGCGGGGGATACACCGGGGAGCTGTTTTTT. This encodes CASSLVSSGGYTGELFF.